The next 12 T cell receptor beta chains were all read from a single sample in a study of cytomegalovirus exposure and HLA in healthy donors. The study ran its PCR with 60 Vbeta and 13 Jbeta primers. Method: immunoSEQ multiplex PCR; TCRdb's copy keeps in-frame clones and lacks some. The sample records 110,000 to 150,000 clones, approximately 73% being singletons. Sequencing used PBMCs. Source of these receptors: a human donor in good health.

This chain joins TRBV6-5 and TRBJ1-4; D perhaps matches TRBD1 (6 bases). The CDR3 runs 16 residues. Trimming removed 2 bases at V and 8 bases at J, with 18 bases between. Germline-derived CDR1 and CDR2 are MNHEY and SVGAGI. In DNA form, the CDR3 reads TGTGCCAGCAGTTACGGTCGAACAGGGAAGGGGGAAAAACTGTTTTTT. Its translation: CASSYGRTGKGEKLFF.

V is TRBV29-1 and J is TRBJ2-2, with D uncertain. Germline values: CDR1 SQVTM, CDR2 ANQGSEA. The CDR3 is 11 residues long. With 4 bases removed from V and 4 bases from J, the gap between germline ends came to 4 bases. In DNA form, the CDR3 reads TGCAGCGTTGGAGGCACCGGGGAGCTGTTTTTT. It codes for CSVGGTGELFF.

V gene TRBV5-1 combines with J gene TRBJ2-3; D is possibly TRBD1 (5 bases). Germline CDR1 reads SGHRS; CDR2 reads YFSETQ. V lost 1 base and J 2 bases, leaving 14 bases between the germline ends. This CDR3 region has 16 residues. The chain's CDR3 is CASSLTGIRPTDTQYF. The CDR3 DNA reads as TGCGCCAGCAGCTTGACAGGTATACGCCCCACAGATACGCAGTATTTT.

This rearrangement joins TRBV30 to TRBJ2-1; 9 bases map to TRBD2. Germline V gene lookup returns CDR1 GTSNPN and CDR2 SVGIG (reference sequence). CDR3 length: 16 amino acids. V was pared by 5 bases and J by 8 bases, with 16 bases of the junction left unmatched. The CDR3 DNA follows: TGTGCCTGGGCAAGAGCCTTAGCGGGAGTGGTCGATGAGCAGTTCTTC. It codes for CAWARALAGVVDEQFF.

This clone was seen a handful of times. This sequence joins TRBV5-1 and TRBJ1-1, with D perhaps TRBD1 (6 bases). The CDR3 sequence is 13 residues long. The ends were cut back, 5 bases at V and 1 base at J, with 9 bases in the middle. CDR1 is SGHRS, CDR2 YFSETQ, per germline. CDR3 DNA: TGCGCCAGCAGTTACAGGGCGAACACTGAAGCTTTCTTT. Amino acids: CASSYRANTEAFF.

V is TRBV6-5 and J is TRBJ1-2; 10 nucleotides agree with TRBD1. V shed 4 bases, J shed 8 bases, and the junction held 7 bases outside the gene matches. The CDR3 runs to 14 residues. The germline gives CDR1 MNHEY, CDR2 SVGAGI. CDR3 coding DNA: TGTGCCAGCAGTTTACTGGACAGGGGGTCCGGCTACACCTTC. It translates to CASSLLDRGSGYTF.

The CDR3 DNA is TGTGCCAGCAGTTTATATACTGGCGGGGGACACCAGGGTTACGAGCAGTACTTC. This sequence encodes CASSLYTGGGHQGYEQYF. The chain is built from TRBV28 and TRBJ2-7; tentatively, D is TRBD2 (7 bases). Germline lookup yields CDR1 MDHEN and CDR2 SYDVKM. V dropped 1 base and J dropped 4 bases, with 23 bases sitting between them. The CDR3 runs 18 residues.

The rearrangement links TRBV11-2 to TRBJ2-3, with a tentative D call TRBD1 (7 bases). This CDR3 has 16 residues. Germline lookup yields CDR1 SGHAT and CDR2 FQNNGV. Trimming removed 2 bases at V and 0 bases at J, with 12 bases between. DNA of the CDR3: TGTGCCAGCAGCTTAAGGAGGGGGCAGAGCACAGATACGCAGTATTTT. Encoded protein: CASSLRRGQSTDTQYF.

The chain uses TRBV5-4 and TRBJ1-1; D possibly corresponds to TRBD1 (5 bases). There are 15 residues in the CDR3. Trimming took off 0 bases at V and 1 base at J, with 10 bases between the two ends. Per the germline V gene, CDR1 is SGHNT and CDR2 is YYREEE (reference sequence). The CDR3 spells CASSLGGGGNTEAFF. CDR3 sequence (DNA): TGTGCCAGCAGCTTGGGGGGGGGTGGGAACACTGAAGCTTTCTTT. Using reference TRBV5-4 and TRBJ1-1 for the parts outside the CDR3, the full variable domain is ETGVTQSPTHLIKTRGQQVTLRCSSQSGHNTVSWYQQALGQGPQFIFQYYREEENGRGNFPPRFSGLQFPNYSSELNVNALELDDSALYLCASSLGGGGNTEAFFGQGTRLTVV.

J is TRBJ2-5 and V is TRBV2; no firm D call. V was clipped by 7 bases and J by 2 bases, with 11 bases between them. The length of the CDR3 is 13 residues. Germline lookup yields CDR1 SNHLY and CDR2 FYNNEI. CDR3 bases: TGTGCCAGCATTACGGGTTTGCAAGAGACCCAGTACTTC. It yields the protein CASITGLQETQYF.

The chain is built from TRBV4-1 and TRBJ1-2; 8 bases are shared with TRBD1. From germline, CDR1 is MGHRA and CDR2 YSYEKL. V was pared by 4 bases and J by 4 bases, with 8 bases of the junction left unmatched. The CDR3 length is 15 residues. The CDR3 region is CASSRRQGFPYGYTF. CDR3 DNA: TGCGCCAGCAGCCGAAGACAGGGGTTCCCCTATGGCTACACCTTC.

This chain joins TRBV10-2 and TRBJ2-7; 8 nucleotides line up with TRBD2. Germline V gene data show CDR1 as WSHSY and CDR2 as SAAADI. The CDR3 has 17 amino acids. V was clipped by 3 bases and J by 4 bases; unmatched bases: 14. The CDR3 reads CASSEEIRLANSYEQYF. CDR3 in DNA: TGCGCCAGCAGTGAAGAAATAAGACTAGCGAACTCTTACGAGCAGTACTTC.